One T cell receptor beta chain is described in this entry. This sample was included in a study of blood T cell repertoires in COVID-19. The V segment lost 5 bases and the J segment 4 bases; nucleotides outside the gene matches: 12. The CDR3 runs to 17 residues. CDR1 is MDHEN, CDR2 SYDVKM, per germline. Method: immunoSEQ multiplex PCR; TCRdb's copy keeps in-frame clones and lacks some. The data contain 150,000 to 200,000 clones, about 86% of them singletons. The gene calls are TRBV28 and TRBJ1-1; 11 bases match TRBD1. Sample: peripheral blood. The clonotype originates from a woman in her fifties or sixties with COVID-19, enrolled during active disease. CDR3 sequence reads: CASSLPGQGVMSTEAFF. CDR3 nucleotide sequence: TGTGCCAGCAGTCTTCCGGGACAGGGGGTTATGAGCACTGAAGCTTTCTTT. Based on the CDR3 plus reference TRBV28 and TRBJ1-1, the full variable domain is DVKVTQSSRYLVKRTGEKVFLECVQDMDHENMFWYRQDPGLGLRLIYFSYDVKMKEKGDIPEGYSVSREKKERFSLILESASTNQTSMYLCASSLPGQGVMSTEAFFGQGTRLTVV.